This TCR beta chain was sequenced in a study of Graves' ophthalmopathy and Graves' hyperthyroidism. This clonotype was found once. The TCR beta CDR3 regions underwent amplification from RNA transcripts. The first round was an RT-PCR with HTBI primers, and the second round was a multiplex PCR. TCRdb independently ran MiXCR on the multiplex PCR reads; one entry per CDR3 protein. The table includes some 370,000 distinct CDR3 sequences, approximately 18% detected once. The CDR3 spans 15 residues. Per the germline V gene, CDR1 is MRHNA and CDR2 is SNTAGT. V gave up 8 bases and J gave up 4 bases, with 21 bases separating them.

Sequences were obtained from peripheral blood. The chain joins TRBV6-4 to TRBJ2-7, with a tentative D call TRBD1 (6 bases). The sequence came from an adult woman with stable Graves' hyperthyroidism. The CDR3 is CASGNHGTQPYEQYF. The CDR3 DNA follows: TGTGCCAGCGGGAACCACGGGACACAGCCATACGAGCAGTACTTC.